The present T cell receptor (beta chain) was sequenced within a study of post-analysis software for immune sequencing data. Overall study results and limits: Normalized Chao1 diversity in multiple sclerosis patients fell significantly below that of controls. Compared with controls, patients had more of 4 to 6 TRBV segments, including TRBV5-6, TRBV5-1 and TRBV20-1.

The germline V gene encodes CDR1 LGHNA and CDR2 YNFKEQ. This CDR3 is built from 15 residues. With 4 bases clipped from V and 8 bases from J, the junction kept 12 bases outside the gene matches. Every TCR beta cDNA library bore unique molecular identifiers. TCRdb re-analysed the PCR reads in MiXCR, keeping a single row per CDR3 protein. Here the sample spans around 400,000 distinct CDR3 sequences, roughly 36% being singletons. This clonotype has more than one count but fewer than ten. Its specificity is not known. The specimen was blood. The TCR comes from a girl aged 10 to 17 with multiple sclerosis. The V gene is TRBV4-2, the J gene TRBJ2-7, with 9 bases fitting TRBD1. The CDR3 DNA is TGTGCCAGCAGCCTCGACTGGGACAGGGAGAGGAAGCAGTACTTC. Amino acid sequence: CASSLDWDRERKQYF.